The source of this T cell receptor (beta chain) is a study of T cells in Graves' hyperthyroidism and ophthalmopathy. This clonotype appeared a single time. V shed 4 bases and J shed 6 bases, with 7 bases lying between them. CDR3 length: 12 residues. Germline loops: CDR1 LGHDT, CDR2 YNNKEL (reference sequence). Amplification of TCR beta CDR3 regions used RNA as the template. The HTBI primer set served for first-round RT-PCR of the TCR CDR3. TCRdb re-called the multiplex PCR reads through MiXCR, storing one row per CDR3 protein. The sample consists of around 530,000 distinct CDR3 sequences, approximately 17% of them appearing once.

The chain is built from TRBV3-1 and TRBJ1-3, with unresolved D. The source of this sequence is a woman younger than 30 with Graves' ophthalmopathy. Sequenced: blood. The CDR3 nucleotides read TGTGCCAGCAGCCTCGCCGAAAACACCATATATTTT. Encoded protein: CASSLAENTIYF.